Shown below are 14 T cell receptor beta chains from a single sample sequenced in a study of T cells after yellow fever vaccination. TCRdb itself ran the 5' RACE reads through MiXCR, one entry per CDR3 protein. Among about 500,000 distinct CDR3 sequences listed, around 17% were seen once. The source was PBMCs, collected roughly 5 days after the first yellow fever vaccination. The receptor source for this set is a man between 18 and 35 years old who received the YFV17D yellow fever vaccine.

The chain combines TRBV15 with TRBJ1-3; unclear D gene. Trimming pared 1 base from V and 9 bases from J, leaving 16 bases between. This CDR3 contains 15 residues. Germline V gene data show CDR1 as LNHNV and CDR2 as YYDKDF (reference sequence). For the CDR3, the DNA is TGTGCCACCAGCAGAGGTGGGGAACAGTTTGGCACCATATATTTT. Residues: CATSRGGEQFGTIYF.

V gene TRBV2 combines with J gene TRBJ2-2; D remains ambiguous. Germline values: CDR1 SNHLY, CDR2 FYNNEI. V was pared by 7 bases and J by 2 bases, with 5 bases between. The CDR3 has 12 amino acids. CDR3 nucleotides: TGTGCCAGCAACGAAAACACCGGGGAGCTGTTTTTT. Protein sequence: CASNENTGELFF.

This chain uses TRBV27 with TRBJ1-2; TRBD1 matches at 7 bases. The CDR3 is 13 residues long. Per germline, CDR1 MNHEY and CDR2 SMNVEV (reference sequence). Germline trimming cut 5 bases from V and 4 bases from J; bases unmatched to any gene: 4. This CDR3 is CASSTTGIYGYTF. CDR3 coding DNA: TGTGCCAGCAGTACGACAGGGATCTATGGCTACACCTTC.

This clonotype came up a few times. The genes are TRBV27 and TRBJ2-6, with 9 bases fitting TRBD1. The CDR3 covers 18 residues. V was pared by 2 bases and J by 2 bases, with 7 bases of the junction left unmatched. Germline-derived CDR1 and CDR2 are MNHEY and SMNVEV (reference sequence). Here the CDR3 reads CASSLTWDRVPGANVLTF. As DNA, the CDR3 is TGTGCCAGCAGTTTAACTTGGGACAGGGTGCCTGGGGCCAACGTCCTGACTTTC.

The chain employs TRBV20-1 and TRBJ1-2; D is uncertain. Trimming left V 2 bases short and J 1 base short, with 14 bases between. This CDR3 is built from 15 residues. From germline, CDR1 is DFQATT and CDR2 SNEGSKA (reference sequence). The CDR3 DNA reads as TGCAGTGCTAGACGTCGGGGAGGGAATAACTATGGCTACACCTTC. Amino acids: CSARRRGGNNYGYTF.

The chain carries TRBV5-1 and TRBJ1-2; TRBD1 matches 9 bases. V shed 3 bases, J shed 9 bases, and the junction held 9 bases outside the gene matches. This CDR3 has 14 amino acids. Germline V gene lookup returns CDR1 SGHRS and CDR2 YFSETQ. CDR3 loop: CASSWDRETGSYTF. DNA for the CDR3: TGCGCCAGCAGCTGGGACAGGGAGACGGGGAGCTACACCTTC.

The chain recombines TRBV5-5 with TRBJ2-3; 11 bases agree with TRBD1. The germline V gene has CDR1 SGHKS and CDR2 YYEKEE (reference sequence). The CDR3 is 16 residues long. V dropped 3 bases and J dropped 5; count of bases not matched to a gene: 8. Here the CDR3 reads CASSWTGGRVVDTQYF. The CDR3 DNA follows: TGTGCCAGCAGCTGGACAGGGGGCCGGGTTGTAGATACGCAGTATTTT.

This clonotype was counted once. V usage is TRBV3-1 and J usage is TRBJ1-6; D is unclear. Deletions cut 1 base from V and 10 bases from J, with 11 bases between. Germline V lookup: CDR1 LGHDT, CDR2 YNNKEL (reference sequence). The CDR3 spans 14 residues. The CDR3 DNA sequence: TGTGCCAGCAGCCAAGGGCCCCCTGGGTCACCCCTCCACTTT. Translating gives CASSQGPPGSPLHF.

This clonotype has just a few counts. The gene calls are TRBV6-2 or TRBV6-3 and TRBJ1-4, with TRBD1 as a possible D gene (5 bases). CDR3 length: 12 amino acids. Trimming took off 4 bases at V and 9 bases at J, with 9 bases between the two ends. Germline loops: CDR1 MNHEY, CDR2 SVGEGT. CDR3 bases: TGTGCCAGCAGTTCGCAGGGAAAAAAACTGTTTTTT. Encoded protein: CASSSQGKKLFF.

This clonotype was found a few times. The rearrangement links TRBV11-2 to TRBJ2-7; D is undetermined. Germline CDR1 is SGHAT and CDR2 is FQNNGV. The CDR3 runs to 14 residues. V was clipped by 1 base and J by 4 bases, with 11 bases between them. CDR3 coding DNA: TGTGCCAGCAGCTTAGTATGGGATACTTACGAGCAGTACTTC. It encodes CASSLVWDTYEQYF.

There are a few counts of this clonotype. The chain uses TRBV5-6 and TRBJ2-3; 10 bases map to TRBD1. Germline lookup yields CDR1 SGHDT and CDR2 YYEEEE. The CDR3 consists of 17 residues. Unmatched junction bases numbered 13, after V lost 5 bases and J lost 4 bases. For the CDR3, the DNA is TGTGCCAGCAGACGATCCGGGACAGGGGTTTGGGCAGATACGCAGTATTTT. As protein: CASRRSGTGVWADTQYF.

V is TRBV2 and J is TRBJ2-7; D might be TRBD2 (6 bases). The CDR3 is 16 residues long. V was shortened by 3 bases and J by 0 bases, with 15 bases between the two germline ends. Germline loops: CDR1 SNHLY, CDR2 FYNNEI. The CDR3, as DNA: TGTGCCAGCAGTGACCGTGCGGGGTGGAGCTCCTACGAGCAGTACTTC. Its protein product is CASSDRAGWSSYEQYF. Based on the CDR3 plus reference TRBV2 and TRBJ2-7, the full variable domain is EPEVTQTPSHQVTQMGQEVILRCVPISNHLYFYWYRQILGQKVEFLVSFYNNEISEKSEIFDDQFSVERPDGSNFTLKIRSTKLEDSAMYFCASSDRAGWSSYEQYFGPGTRLTVT.

In its sample, this clonotype is medium-sized. CDR3: CASSPFIYRISGRGSNEQFF. DNA of the CDR3: TGTGCCAGCAGCCCCTTTATATATAGGATTTCGGGCAGGGGGTCTAATGAGCAGTTCTTC. This chain joins TRBV6-5 and TRBJ2-1; the match to TRBD1 covers 7 bases. The CDR3 contains 20 residues. Germline CDR1 and CDR2: MNHEY and SVGAGI. J lost 7 bases, V lost 6 bases, and 27 bases had no gene match.

This clonotype was seen a few times. The chain has TRBV12-3 or TRBV12-4 and TRBJ2-7; D is unresolved. The CDR3 sequence is 12 residues long. Trimming took off 6 bases at V and 4 bases at J, with 10 bases between the two ends. The CDR3 here is CASSNYRYEQYF. CDR3 DNA: TGTGCCAGCAGCAACTATAGGTACGAGCAGTACTTC.